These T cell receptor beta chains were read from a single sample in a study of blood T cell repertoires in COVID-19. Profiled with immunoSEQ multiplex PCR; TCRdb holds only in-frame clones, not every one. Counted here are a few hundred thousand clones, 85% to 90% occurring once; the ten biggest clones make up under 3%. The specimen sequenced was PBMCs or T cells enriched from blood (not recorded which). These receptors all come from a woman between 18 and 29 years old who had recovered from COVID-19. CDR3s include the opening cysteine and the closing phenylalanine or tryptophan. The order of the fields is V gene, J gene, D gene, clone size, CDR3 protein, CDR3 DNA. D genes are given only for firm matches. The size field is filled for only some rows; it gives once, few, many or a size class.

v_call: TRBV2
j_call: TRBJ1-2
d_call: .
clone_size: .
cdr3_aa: CASSLTTNYGYTF
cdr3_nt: TGTGCCAGCAGTCTCACAACCAACTATGGCTACACCTTC

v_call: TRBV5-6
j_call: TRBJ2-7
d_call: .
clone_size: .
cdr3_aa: CASSAGQGAYEQYF
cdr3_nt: TGTGCCAGCAGCGCGGGGCAGGGGGCCTACGAGCAGTACTTC

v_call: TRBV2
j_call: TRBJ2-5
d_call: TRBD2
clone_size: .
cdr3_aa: CANRGGEETQYF
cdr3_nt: TGTGCTAACCGGGGAGGGGAAGAGACCCAGTACTTC

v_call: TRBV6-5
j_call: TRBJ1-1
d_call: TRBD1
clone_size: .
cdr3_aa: CASKDRGGTEAFF
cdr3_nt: TGTGCCAGCAAAGACAGGGGAGGAACTGAAGCTTTCTTT

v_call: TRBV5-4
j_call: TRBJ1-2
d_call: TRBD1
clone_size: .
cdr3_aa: CASSLASGQGENGYTF
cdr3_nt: TGTGCCAGCAGCTTGGCCTCAGGACAGGGGGAGAATGGCTACACCTTC

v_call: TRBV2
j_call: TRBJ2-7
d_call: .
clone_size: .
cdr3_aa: CARGDSSYEQYF
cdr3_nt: TGTGCCAGAGGGGACTCATCCTACGAGCAGTACTTC

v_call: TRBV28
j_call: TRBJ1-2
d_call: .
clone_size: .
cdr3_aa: CASSARGEGYTF
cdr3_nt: TGTGCCAGCAGTGCCAGGGGCGAAGGCTACACCTTC

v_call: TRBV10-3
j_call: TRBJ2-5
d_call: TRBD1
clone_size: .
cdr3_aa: CAISAGGRETQYF
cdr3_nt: TGTGCCATCAGTGCAGGGGGCCGGGAGACCCAGTACTTC

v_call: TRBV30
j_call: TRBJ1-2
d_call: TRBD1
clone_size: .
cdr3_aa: CAWSIPGTGPDGYTF
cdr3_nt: TGTGCCTGGAGTATCCCAGGGACAGGGCCGGATGGCTACACCTTC

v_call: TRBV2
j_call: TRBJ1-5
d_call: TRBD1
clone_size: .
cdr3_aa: CASSHNGQELNQPQHF
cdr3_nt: TGTGCCAGCAGTCATAATGGACAGGAGCTCAATCAGCCCCAGCATTTT

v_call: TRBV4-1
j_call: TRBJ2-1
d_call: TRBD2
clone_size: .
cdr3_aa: CASSQALAGGPGEQFF
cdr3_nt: TGCGCCAGCAGCCAAGCTCTAGCGGGGGGGCCAGGTGAGCAGTTCTTC

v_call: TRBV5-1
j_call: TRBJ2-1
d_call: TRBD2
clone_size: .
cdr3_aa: CASSSSSGGGGEQFF
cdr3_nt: TGCGCCAGCAGCTCCTCTAGCGGGGGCGGAGGTGAGCAGTTCTTC

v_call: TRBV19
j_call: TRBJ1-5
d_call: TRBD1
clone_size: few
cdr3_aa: CASSINRQGSNQPQHF
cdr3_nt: TGTGCCAGTAGTATTAACCGACAGGGAAGCAATCAGCCCCAGCATTTT

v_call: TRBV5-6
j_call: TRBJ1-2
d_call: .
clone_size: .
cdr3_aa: CASSLLQGNYGYTF
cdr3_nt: TGTGCCAGCAGCTTATTACAGGGAAACTATGGCTACACCTTC

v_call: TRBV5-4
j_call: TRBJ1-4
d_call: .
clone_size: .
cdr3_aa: CASSRGPKVDEKLFF
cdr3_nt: TGTGCCAGCAGCCGTGGGCCGAAGGTGGATGAAAAACTGTTTTTT

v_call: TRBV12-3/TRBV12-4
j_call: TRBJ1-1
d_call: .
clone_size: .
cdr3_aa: CASSARGEAFF
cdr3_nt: TGTGCCAGCAGTGCCCGGGGTGAAGCTTTCTTT

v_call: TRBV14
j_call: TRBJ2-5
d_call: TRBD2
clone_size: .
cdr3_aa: CASSQRTSGQETQYF
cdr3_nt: TGTGCCAGCAGCCAAAGGACTAGCGGGCAAGAGACCCAGTACTTC

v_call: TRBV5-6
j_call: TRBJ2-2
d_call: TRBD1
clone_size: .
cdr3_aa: CASSSGQGRTGELFF
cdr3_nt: TGTGCCAGCAGCTCGGGACAGGGTAGAACCGGGGAGCTGTTTTTT

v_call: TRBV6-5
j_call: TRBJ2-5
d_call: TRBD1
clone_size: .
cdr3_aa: CASSRGTALQETQYF
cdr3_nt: TGTGCCAGCAGTAGGGGGACAGCCTTACAAGAGACCCAGTACTTC

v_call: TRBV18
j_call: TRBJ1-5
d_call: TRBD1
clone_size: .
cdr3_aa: CASSPESGGNQPQHF
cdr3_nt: TGTGCCAGCTCACCAGAGTCAGGGGGGAATCAGCCCCAGCATTTT

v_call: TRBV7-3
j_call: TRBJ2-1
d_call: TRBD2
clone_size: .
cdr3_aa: CASSLTGRRLAGGYEQFF
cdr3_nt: TGTGCCAGCAGCTTAACGGGGCGTAGACTAGCGGGGGGTTATGAGCAGTTCTTC

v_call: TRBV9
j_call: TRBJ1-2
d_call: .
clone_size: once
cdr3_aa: CASSVDIGSGGYTF
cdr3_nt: TGTGCCAGCAGCGTAGATATCGGATCGGGTGGCTACACCTTC

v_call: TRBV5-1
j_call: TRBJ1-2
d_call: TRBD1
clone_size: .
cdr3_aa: CAGSLDRGSNYGYTF
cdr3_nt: TGCGCCGGCAGCTTGGACAGGGGGTCTAACTATGGCTACACCTTC

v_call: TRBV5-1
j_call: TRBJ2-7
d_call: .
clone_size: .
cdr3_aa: CASSLGQVSNEQYF
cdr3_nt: TGCGCCAGCAGCTTGGGGCAAGTGTCCAACGAGCAGTACTTC

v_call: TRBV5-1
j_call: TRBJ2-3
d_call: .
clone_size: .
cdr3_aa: CASSLDKSTDTQYF
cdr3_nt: TGCGCCAGCAGCCTCGACAAAAGCACAGATACGCAGTATTTT

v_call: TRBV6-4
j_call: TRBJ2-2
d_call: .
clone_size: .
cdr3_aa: CASSPLGGTGELFF
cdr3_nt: TGTGCCAGCAGCCCACTAGGGGGCACCGGGGAGCTGTTTTTT

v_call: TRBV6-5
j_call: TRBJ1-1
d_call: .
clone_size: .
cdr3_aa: CASSYSLGATEAFF
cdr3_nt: TGTGCCAGCAGTTACTCGTTGGGGGCCACTGAAGCTTTCTTT

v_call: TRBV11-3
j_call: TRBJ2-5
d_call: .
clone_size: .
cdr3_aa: CASSPHTTSGPETQYF
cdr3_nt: TGTGCCAGCAGCCCTCATACCACATCAGGCCCAGAGACCCAGTACTTC